This entry lists 3 T cell receptor beta chains sequenced from one sample in a study of CD8 T cells in ankylosing spondylitis. General study results and limits: Ankylosing spondylitis blood appeared to carry a characteristic TCR beta motif of eight or nine highly homologous variants.

These TCRs are of unknown antigen specificity. TCRdb analysed the 5' RACE reads with MiXCR anew, one entry per CDR3 protein. In the table there are 700,000 to 1,000,000 distinct CDR3 sequences, about an eighth of which are singletons. The sequenced sample was blood, either unsorted or a sorted T cell fraction (not recorded which). The receptor set was obtained from a male donor with ankylosing spondylitis.

This clonotype showed up just a few times. The rearrangement uses TRBV20-1 and TRBJ2-1; 10 nucleotides line up with TRBD2. V was clipped by 4 bases and J by 9 bases; unmatched bases: 6. The CDR3 is 13 residues long. Germline CDR1 is DFQATT and CDR2 is SNEGSKA (reference sequence). This CDR3 is CSATSGSRGEQFF. In DNA form, the CDR3 reads TGCAGTGCTACTAGCGGGAGTAGAGGTGAGCAGTTCTTC.

In DNA form, the CDR3 reads TGTGCCAGCAGTTTACGGCGCTGGGAGACCCAGTACTTC. It specifies CASSLRRWETQYF. V and J are TRBV27 and TRBJ2-5, with D unresolved. The CDR3 runs to 13 residues. The V gene lost 2 bases and the J gene lost 5 bases, with 9 bases spanning the gap. The V gene's germline CDR1 is MNHEY and CDR2 SMNVEV (reference sequence).

In its sample, this clonotype was seen many times. The V gene is TRBV29-1, the J gene TRBJ2-3; D possibly corresponds to TRBD1 (5 bases). The germline gives CDR1 SQVTM, CDR2 ANQGSEA. This CDR3 spans 12 amino acids. Trimming shortened V by 6 bases and J by 3 bases, and 10 bases separated the two germline ends. This CDR3 reads CSVGALTDTQYF. CDR3 DNA: TGCAGCGTAGGGGCCCTTACAGATACGCAGTATTTT.